The next 9 T cell receptor beta chains were all read from a single sample in a study of blood T cell repertoires in COVID-19. Here immunoSEQ multiplex PCR was the method, and the copy in TCRdb shows in-frame clones only, minus some. This table holds 200,000 or so clones, 75% to 90% found once. Sequenced sample: PBMCs or T cells enriched from blood (not recorded which). These receptor sequences come from a woman aged 25 to 45 who had been exposed to COVID-19.

This clone was picked up a small number of times. The chain combines TRBV18 with TRBJ1-2, with TRBD1 as a possible D gene (5 bases). The V gene lost 3 bases and the J gene lost 6 bases, with 14 bases spanning the gap. The germline V gene encodes CDR1 KGHSH and CDR2 LQKENI. The CDR3 has 14 residues. The CDR3 nucleotides are TGTGCCAGCTCACCGCAGGGAGGGAAGGATGGCTACACCTTC. Its translation: CASSPQGGKDGYTF.

The table lists this clone with a few counts. The chain employs TRBV11-2 and TRBJ2-1, with a weak D call TRBD1 (5 bases). Germline V gene lookup returns CDR1 SGHAT and CDR2 FQNNGV. V lost 0 bases, J lost 7 bases, and 10 bases lay in between. This CDR3 has 14 amino acids. The CDR3 sequence: CASSLDRGKNEQFF. In nucleotides, the CDR3 is TGTGCCAGCAGCTTAGATAGGGGTAAGAATGAGCAGTTCTTC.

This clone has only one observation. V and J are TRBV4-1 and TRBJ2-7; a possible D gene is TRBD2 (5 bases). The V gene's germline CDR1 is MGHRA and CDR2 YSYEKL. CDR3 length: 15 amino acids. With 0 bases removed from V and 6 bases from J, the gap between germline ends came to 15 bases. CDR3 in amino acids: CASSQDGAGLGEQYF. CDR3 coding DNA: TGCGCCAGCAGCCAAGACGGCGCGGGCCTTGGCGAGCAGTACTTC.

The chain combines TRBV2 with TRBJ2-7, with 8 bases fitting TRBD1. Trimming at V came to 6 bases and at J to 1 base, leaving 5 bases not matched to a gene. The CDR3 consists of 14 residues. The germline CDR1 and CDR2 sequences are SNHLY and FYNNEI. CDR3 DNA sequence: TGTGCCAGCAGCGCCGGGACAGGATCCTACGAGCAGTACTTC. It is translated as CASSAGTGSYEQYF. The whole variable domain, filled in from reference TRBV2 and TRBJ2-7, reads EPEVTQTPSHQVTQMGQEVILRCVPISNHLYFYWYRQILGQKVEFLVSFYNNEISEKSEIFDDQFSVERPDGSNFTLKIRSTKLEDSAMYFCASSAGTGSYEQYFGPGTRLTVT.

The chain couples TRBV30 to TRBJ1-1, with TRBD1 identical over 10 bases. J gave up 5 bases and V 1 base, and 4 bases lay outside the gene matches. Germline-derived CDR1 and CDR2 are GTSNPN and SVGIG (reference sequence). The CDR3 loop spans 14 amino acids. This chain's CDR3 is CAWSADRGRTEAFF. In nucleotides, the CDR3 is TGTGCCTGGAGTGCTGACAGGGGGCGAACTGAAGCTTTCTTT.

The chain joins TRBV7-3 to TRBJ2-3, with 12 bases identical to TRBD2. Trimming cost V 4 bases and J 5 bases; bases outside gene matches: 1. This CDR3 region has 14 residues. CDR1 and CDR2 (germline): SGHTA, FQGTGA. The CDR3 sequence: CASSWGLAGDTQYF. The CDR3 DNA reads as TGTGCCAGCAGCTGGGGACTAGCGGGAGATACGCAGTATTTT.

The gene calls are TRBV19 and TRBJ2-1, with 8 nucleotides matching TRBD2. After removal of 6 bases from V and 2 bases from J, the junction contained 6 bases not matched to a gene. The CDR3 runs to 15 residues. From germline, CDR1 is LNHDA and CDR2 SQIVND (reference sequence). The CDR3 is CASRLAGHPYNEQFF. CDR3 bases: TGTGCCAGTAGGCTAGCGGGTCACCCCTACAATGAGCAGTTCTTC.

The chain is built from TRBV29-1 and TRBJ1-1; D perhaps matches TRBD1 (5 bases). CDR3 length: 12 residues. Trimming stripped 4 bases from V and 5 bases from J, with 11 bases between. Per the germline V gene, CDR1 is SQVTM and CDR2 is ANQGSEA. CDR3 in DNA: TGCAGCGTTGTGCGGGGGGTTACTGAAGCTTTCTTT. Translation: CSVVRGVTEAFF.

This chain joins TRBV5-1 and TRBJ2-7; tentatively, D is TRBD1 (5 bases). The length of the CDR3 is 13 residues. V was trimmed by 0 bases and J by 6 bases, leaving 10 bases between them. Germline CDR1 reads SGHRS; CDR2 reads YFSETQ. DNA of the CDR3: TGCGCCAGCAGCTTGGTTCAGGGTGGCGAGCAGTACTTC. Amino acid sequence: CASSLVQGGEQYF. Combining the CDR3 with reference TRBV5-1 and TRBJ2-7 gives the whole variable domain KAGVTQTPRYLIKTRGQQVTLSCSPISGHRSVSWYQQTPGQGLQFLFEYFSETQRNKGNFPGRFSGRQFSNSRSEMNVSTLELGDSALYLCASSLVQGGEQYFGPGTRLTVT.